The clone carrying this T cell receptor (beta chain) has only one observation. Its antigen remains unidentified. The data derive from a study of Ad26.COV2.S vaccination and SARS-CoV-2 variants. Findings and limits, study-wide: The placebo group had lower spike-specific TCR breadth than the vaccine recipients did.

Clones were read by immunoSEQ multiplex PCR, and TCRdb kept only the in-frame ones, dropping some. The sample consists of roughly 700,000 clones, 80% to 90% of them appearing once. This CDR3 has 11 amino acids. The germline CDR1 and CDR2 sequences are GTSNPN and SVGIG (reference sequence). V lost 3 bases, J lost 6 bases, and 8 bases lay in between. The treatment: roughly 20 received Ad26.COV2.S at low or high dose, single or two shots; about 5 received placebo; per-sample allocation not given. Day 63 after the first vaccine or placebo injection was the time point for sampling. The rearrangement joins TRBV30 to TRBJ1-1; no firm D call. This TCR derives from a person aged 18 to 65 who received the Ad26.COV2.S COVID-19 vaccine or a placebo. The specimen comprised peripheral blood, sampled in a trial of Ad26.COV2.S vaccine versus placebo. The CDR3 region is CAWRVGPEAFF. Written as DNA, the CDR3 is TGTGCCTGGAGGGTAGGGCCTGAAGCTTTCTTT.